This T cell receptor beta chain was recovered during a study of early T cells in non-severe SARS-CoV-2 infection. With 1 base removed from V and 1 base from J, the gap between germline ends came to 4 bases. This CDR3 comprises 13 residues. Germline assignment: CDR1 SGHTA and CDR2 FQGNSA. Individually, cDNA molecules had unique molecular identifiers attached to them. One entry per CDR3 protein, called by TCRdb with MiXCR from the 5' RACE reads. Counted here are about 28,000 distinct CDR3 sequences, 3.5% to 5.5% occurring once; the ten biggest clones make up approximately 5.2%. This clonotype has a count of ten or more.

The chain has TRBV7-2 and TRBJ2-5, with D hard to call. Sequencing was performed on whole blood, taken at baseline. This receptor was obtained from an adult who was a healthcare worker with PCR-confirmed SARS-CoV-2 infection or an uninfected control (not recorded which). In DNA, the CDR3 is TGTGCCAGCAGCTTAGGATTCCAAGAGACCCAGTACTTC. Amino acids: CASSLGFQETQYF.